Sequencing of this T cell receptor beta chain was carried out in a study of control samples from healthy donors and cancer patients. The method was immunoSEQ multiplex PCR; TCRdb's version includes in-frame clones alone and lacks a portion of them. The top ten clones hold roughly 1.6% of a sample with 200,000 or so clones, just under 95% of them seen once. Trimming shortened V by 6 bases and J by 5 bases, and 16 bases separated the two germline ends. The CDR3 consists of 13 residues. Germline loops: CDR1 SQVTM, CDR2 ANQGSEA. The sample was blood. The TCR comes from a man aged 50 to 60 in good health. The genes are TRBV29-1 and TRBJ1-1; D might be TRBD1 (5 bases). The CDR3 DNA reads as TGCAGCGTGGTACCGGGGCTAGCAACTGAAGCTTTCTTT. Encoded protein: CSVVPGLATEAFF.